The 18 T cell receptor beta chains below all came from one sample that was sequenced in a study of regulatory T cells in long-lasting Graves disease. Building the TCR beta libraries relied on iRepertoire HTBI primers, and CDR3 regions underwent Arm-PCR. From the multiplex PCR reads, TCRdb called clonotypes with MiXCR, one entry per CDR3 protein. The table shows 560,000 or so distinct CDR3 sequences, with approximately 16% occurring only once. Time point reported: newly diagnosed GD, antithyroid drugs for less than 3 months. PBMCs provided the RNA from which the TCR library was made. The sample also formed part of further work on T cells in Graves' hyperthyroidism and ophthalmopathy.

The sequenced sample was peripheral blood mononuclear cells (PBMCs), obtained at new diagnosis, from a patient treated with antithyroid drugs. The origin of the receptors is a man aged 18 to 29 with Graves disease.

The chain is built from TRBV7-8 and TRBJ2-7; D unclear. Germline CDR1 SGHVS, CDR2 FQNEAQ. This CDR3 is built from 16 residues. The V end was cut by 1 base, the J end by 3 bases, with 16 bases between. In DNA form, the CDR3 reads TGTGCCAGCAGCTTAGAACGATCGAGCGCGTACTACGAGCAGTACTTC. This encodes CASSLERSSAYYEQYF.

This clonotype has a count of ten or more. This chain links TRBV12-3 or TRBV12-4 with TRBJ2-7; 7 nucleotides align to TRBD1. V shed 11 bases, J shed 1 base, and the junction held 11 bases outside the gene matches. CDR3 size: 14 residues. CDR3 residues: CASSGTAGSYEQYF. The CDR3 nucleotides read TGTGCCTCGTCCGGGACAGCTGGGTCCTACGAGCAGTACTTC.

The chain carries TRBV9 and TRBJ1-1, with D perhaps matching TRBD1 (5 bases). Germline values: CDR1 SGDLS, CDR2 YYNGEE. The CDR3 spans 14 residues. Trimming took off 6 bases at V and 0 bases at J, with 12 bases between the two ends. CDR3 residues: CASNPGTMNTEAFF. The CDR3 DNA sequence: TGTGCCAGCAATCCGGGGACCATGAACACTGAAGCTTTCTTT.

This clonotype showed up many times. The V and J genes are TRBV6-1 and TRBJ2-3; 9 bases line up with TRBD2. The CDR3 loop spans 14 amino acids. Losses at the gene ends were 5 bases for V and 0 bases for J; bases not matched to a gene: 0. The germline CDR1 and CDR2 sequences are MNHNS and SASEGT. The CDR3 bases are TGTGCCAGCAGTACTAGCGGGAGCACAGATACGCAGTATTTT. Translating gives CASSTSGSTDTQYF.

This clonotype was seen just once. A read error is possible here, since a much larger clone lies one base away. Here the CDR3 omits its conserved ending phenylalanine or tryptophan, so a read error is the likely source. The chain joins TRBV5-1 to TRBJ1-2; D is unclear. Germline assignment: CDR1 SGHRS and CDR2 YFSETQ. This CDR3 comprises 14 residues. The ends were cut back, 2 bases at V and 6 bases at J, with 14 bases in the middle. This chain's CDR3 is CASSFESFPDGYTL. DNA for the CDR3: TGCGCCAGCAGCTTTGAGTCTTTCCCCGATGGCTACACCCTC.

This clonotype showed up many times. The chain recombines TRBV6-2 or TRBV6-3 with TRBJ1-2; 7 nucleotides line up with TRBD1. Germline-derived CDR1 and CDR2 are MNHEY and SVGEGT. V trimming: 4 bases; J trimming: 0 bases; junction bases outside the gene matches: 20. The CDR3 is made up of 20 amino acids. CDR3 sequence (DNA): TGTGCCAGCAGTTCTACCGGGACAGATAATCATTTCGATGCTAACTATGGCTACACCTTC. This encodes CASSSTGTDNHFDANYGYTF.

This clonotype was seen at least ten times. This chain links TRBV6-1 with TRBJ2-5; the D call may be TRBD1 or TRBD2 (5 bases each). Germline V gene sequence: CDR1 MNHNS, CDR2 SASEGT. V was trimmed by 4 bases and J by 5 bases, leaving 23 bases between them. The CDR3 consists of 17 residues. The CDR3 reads CASSAYRPGPSLETQYF. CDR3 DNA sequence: TGTGCCAGCAGTGCTTACCGGCCGGGACCCTCCCTGGAGACCCAGTACTTC.

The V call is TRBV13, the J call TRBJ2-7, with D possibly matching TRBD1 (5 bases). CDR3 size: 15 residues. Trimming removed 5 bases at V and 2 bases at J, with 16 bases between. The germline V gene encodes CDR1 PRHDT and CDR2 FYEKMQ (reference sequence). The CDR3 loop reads CASSEDGAAPYEQYF. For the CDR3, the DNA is TGTGCCAGCAGCGAGGATGGGGCGGCCCCCTACGAGCAGTACTTC.

CDR3 region: CASSINAANYGYTF. In DNA form, the CDR3 reads TGTGCCAGCAGTATAAACGCAGCTAACTATGGCTACACCTTC. The rearrangement links TRBV6-4 to TRBJ1-2; D is uncertain. The CDR3 has 14 residues. The germline CDR1 and CDR2 sequences are MRHNA and SNTAGT. Between the trimmed V and J ends, which lost 5 bases and 0 bases, there was a span of 10 bases.

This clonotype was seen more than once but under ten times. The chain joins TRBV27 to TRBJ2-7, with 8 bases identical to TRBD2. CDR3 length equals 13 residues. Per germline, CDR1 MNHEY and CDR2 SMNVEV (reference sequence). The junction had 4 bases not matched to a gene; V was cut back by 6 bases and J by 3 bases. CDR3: CASREAGVYEQYF. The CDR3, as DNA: TGTGCCAGCAGAGAAGCGGGAGTCTACGAGCAGTACTTC.

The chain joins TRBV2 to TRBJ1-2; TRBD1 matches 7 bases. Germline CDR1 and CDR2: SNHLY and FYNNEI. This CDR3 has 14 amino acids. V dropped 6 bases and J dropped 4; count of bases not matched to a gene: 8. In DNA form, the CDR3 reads TGTGCCAGCAGACCCGGGACAGTAGTCTATGGCTACACCTTC. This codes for CASRPGTVVYGYTF.

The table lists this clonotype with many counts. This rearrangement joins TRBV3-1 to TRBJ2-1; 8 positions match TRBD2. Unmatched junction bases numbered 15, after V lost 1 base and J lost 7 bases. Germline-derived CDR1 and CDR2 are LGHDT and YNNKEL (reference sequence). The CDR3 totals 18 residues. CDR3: CASSQVIMSSGRSNEQFF. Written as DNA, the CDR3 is TGTGCCAGCAGCCAAGTGATAATGTCGAGCGGGAGAAGTAATGAGCAGTTCTTC.

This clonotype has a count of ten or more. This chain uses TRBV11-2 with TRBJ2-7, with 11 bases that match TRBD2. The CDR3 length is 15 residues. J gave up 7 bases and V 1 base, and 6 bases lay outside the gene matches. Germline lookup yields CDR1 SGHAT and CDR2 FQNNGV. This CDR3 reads CASSLAIAGGKEQYF. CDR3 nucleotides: TGTGCCAGCAGCTTAGCGATAGCGGGAGGGAAAGAGCAGTACTTC.

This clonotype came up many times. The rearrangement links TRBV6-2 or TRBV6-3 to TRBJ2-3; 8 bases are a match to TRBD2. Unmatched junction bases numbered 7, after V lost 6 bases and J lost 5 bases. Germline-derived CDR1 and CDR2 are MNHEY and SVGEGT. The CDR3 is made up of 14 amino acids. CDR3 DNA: TGTGCCAGCAGCGACGGGAGGGCCGTAGATACGCAGTATTTT. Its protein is CASSDGRAVDTQYF.

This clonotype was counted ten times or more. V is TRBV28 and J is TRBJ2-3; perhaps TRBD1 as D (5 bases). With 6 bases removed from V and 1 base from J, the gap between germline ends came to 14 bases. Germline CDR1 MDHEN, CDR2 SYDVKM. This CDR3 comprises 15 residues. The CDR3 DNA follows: TGTGCCAGCAGCCTCAGGGATCTGGGCACAGATACGCAGTATTTT. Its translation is CASSLRDLGTDTQYF. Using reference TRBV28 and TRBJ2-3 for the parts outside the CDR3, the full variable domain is DVKVTQSSRYLVKRTGEKVFLECVQDMDHENMFWYRQDPGLGLRLIYFSYDVKMKEKGDIPEGYSVSREKKERFSLILESASTNQTSMYLCASSLRDLGTDTQYFGPGTRLTVL.

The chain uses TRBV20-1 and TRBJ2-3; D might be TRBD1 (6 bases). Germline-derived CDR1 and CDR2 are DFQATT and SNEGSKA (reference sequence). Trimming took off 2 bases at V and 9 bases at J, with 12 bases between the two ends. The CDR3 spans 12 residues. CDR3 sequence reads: CSARPRQDTQYF. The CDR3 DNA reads TGCAGTGCTAGACCGAGACAGGACACGCAGTATTTT.

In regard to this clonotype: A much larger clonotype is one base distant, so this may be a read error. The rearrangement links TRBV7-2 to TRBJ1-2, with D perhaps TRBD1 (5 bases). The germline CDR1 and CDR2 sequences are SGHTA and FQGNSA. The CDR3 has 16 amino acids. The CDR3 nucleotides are TGTGCCAGCAGCTTATACGGGGGGAAGTCTAACTATGGCTACGCCTTC. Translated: CASSLYGGKSNYGYAF.

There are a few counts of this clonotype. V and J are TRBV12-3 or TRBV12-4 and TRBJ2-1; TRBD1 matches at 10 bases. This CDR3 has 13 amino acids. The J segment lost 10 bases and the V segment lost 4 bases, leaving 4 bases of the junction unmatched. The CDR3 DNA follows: TGTGCCAGCAGTTCGACAGGGGGCGGGGAGCAGTTCTTC. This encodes CASSSTGGGEQFF.